This TCR beta chain came from a study of T cell responses to AZD1222 COVID-19 vaccine. Study results and caveats: The span of vaccine-associated CD4 TCRs extended across spike, with dominance at 160-218 and 743-854. Nearly half of unique spike-specific TCRs reportedly avoided B.1.351 and B.1.1.7 mutated regions. Only after the peak T cell response were repertoires sampled.

Clones were read by immunoSEQ multiplex PCR, and TCRdb kept only the in-frame ones, dropping some. The data show 150,000 to 200,000 clones, with around 86% seen just once and about 3% held by the top ten. As to this clone: Its antigen is currently unknown.

Germline V CDR1 and CDR2: SNHLY, FYNNEI. Trimming left V 2 bases short and J 5 bases short, with 12 bases between. The CDR3 length is 14 residues. This sequence originates from an adult in good health. The source was peripheral blood, collected on day 0 of MenACWY control vaccination. The chain joins TRBV2 to TRBJ1-2; D may be TRBD1 (5 bases). The DNA of the CDR3 is TGTGCCAGCAGTGAAACCCAGGGAATATATGGCTACACCTTC. Translated, it gives CASSETQGIYGYTF. The entire variable domain, with the rest obtained from reference TRBV2 and TRBJ1-2, is as follows: EPEVTQTPSHQVTQMGQEVILRCVPISNHLYFYWYRQILGQKVEFLVSFYNNEISEKSEIFDDQFSVERPDGSNFTLKIRSTKLEDSAMYFCASSETQGIYGYTFGSGTRLTVV.